This T cell receptor beta chain was found in a study of T cells in Graves' hyperthyroidism and ophthalmopathy. Clinical symptoms, serum thyroxine and TRAb, thyroid ultrasound and orbital computed tomography were used for the diagnoses. Amplified TCR beta CDR3 regions came from RNA transcripts. The HTBI primer set was used in a first-round RT-PCR of the TCR CDR3. MiXCR, run by TCRdb on the multiplex PCR reads, gives a single entry per CDR3 protein. The data hold about 640,000 distinct CDR3 sequences, with around 21% observed a single time. Germline V gene data show CDR1 as MDHEN and CDR2 as SYDVKM. This CDR3 comprises 13 residues. V lost 3 bases and J lost 2, with 7 bases in between.

The sequencing sample was made of blood. This clonotype was obtained from a man aged 30 to 45 with Graves' ophthalmopathy. V usage is TRBV28 and J usage is TRBJ1-1; D unresolved. CDR3 nucleotides: TGTGCCAGCAGTTTGCTGGATAACACTGAAGCTTTCTTT. Protein sequence: CASSLLDNTEAFF.